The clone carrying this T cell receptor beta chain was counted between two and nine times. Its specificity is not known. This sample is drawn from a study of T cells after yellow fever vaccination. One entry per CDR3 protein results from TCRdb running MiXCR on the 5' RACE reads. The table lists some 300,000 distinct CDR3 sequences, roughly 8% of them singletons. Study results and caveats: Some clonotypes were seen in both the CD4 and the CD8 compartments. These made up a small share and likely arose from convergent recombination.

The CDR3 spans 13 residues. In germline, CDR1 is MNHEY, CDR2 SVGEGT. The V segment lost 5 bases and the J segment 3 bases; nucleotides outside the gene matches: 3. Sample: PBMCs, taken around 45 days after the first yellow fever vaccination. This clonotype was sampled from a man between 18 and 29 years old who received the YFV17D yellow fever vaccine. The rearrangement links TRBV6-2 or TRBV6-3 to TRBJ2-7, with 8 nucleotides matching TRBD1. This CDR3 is CASSLRGLYEQYV. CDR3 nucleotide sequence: TGTGCCAGCAGTCTCAGGGGGCTCTACGAGCAGTACGTC.